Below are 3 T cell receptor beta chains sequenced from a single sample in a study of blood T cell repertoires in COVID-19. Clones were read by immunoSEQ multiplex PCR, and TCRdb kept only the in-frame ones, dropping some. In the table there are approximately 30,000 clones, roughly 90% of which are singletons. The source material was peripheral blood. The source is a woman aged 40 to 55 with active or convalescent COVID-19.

CDR3 in DNA: TGTGCCAGCAGCAAAGTATTAGAGGGGGACACCGGGGAGCTGTTTTTT. It codes for CASSKVLEGDTGELFF. The chain employs TRBV21-1 and TRBJ2-2; whether TRBD1, the table's D call, matches the DNA was not checked. TRBV21-1 is assigned pseudogene status. CDR3 length: 16 residues.

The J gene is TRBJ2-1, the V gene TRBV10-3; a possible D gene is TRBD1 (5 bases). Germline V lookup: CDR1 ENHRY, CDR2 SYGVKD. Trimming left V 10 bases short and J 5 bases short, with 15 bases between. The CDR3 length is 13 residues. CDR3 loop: CASLQGINNEQFF. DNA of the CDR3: TGTGCCAGTTTGCAGGGTATCAACAATGAGCAGTTCTTC.

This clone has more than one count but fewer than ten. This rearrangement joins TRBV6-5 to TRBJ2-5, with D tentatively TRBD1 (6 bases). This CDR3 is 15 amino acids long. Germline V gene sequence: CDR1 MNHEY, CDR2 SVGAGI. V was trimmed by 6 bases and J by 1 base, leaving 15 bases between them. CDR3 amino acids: CASRGHTGSQETQYF. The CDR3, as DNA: TGTGCCAGCAGGGGACATACAGGGTCCCAAGAGACCCAGTACTTC.